The rows below give T cell receptor beta chains drawn from one sample of a study of T cell responses to AZD1222 COVID-19 vaccine. TCRdb's table, derived via immunoSEQ multiplex PCR, lists solely in-frame clones and lacks some. The sample has roughly 160,000 clones, roughly nine tenths seen once; the top ten hold roughly 4.4%. Sequencing was performed on peripheral blood, taken on day 0 of MenACWY control vaccination. Receptor source: an adult in good health. Both conserved end residues are part of each CDR3. The order of the fields is D gene, clone size, J gene, V gene, CDR3 length, CDR3 protein, CDR3 DNA. A D gene is named only where the DNA matches it firmly. Clone size is given for some rows only: seen once, a few or many times, or a class if the clone is expanded.

- - TRBJ2-3 TRBV7-6 14 CASSLLGPADTQYF TGTGCCAGCAGCTTATTGGGCCCCGCAGATACGCAGTATTTT
- - TRBJ2-6 TRBV7-3 16 CASRTGPSSGANVLTF TGTGCCAGCAGGACAGGTCCTAGCTCTGGGGCCAACGTCCTGACTTTC
- - TRBJ1-2 TRBV5-1 16 CASSLDGQGLNYGYTF TGCGCCAGCAGCTTGGATGGGCAAGGTCTTAACTATGGCTACACCTTC
- once TRBJ2-3 TRBV24-1 13 CATSGGAGDTQYF TGTGCCACCAGTGGGGGTGCGGGGGATACGCAGTATTTT
TRBD1 - TRBJ1-6 TRBV6-2/TRBV6-3 14 CASSYSTGMAPLHF TGTGCCAGCAGTTACTCGACAGGGATGGCACCCCTCCACTTT
- - TRBJ2-2 TRBV3-1/TRBV3-2 18 CASSQDQIGGRDTGELFF TGTGCCAGCAGCCAAGATCAGATCGGGGGCCGTGACACCGGGGAGCTGTTTTTT
TRBD1 - TRBJ2-3 TRBV9 15 CASSVPGQWGDTQYF TGTGCCAGCAGCGTACCGGGACAGTGGGGGGATACGCAGTATTTT
TRBD1 once TRBJ2-5 TRBV2 16 CASSLGTGGARETQYF TGTGCCAGCAGTTTAGGGACAGGGGGCGCGAGAGAGACCCAGTACTTC
TRBD1 - TRBJ1-1 TRBV19 15 CASSIGTGVNTEAFF TGTGCCAGTAGTATCGGGACAGGGGTGAACACTGAAGCTTTCTTT
TRBD1 - TRBJ1-1 TRBV7-2 16 CASSLDRGLRNTEAFF TGTGCCAGCAGCTTGGACAGGGGGTTGCGTAACACTGAAGCTTTCTTT
- - TRBJ1-1 TRBV7-3 15 CASSLMGKGNTEAFF TGTGCCAGCAGCTTAATGGGCAAGGGGAACACTGAAGCTTTCTTT
TRBD1 - TRBJ1-2 TRBV24-1 16 CATSDFRTGDIKGYTF TGTGCCACCAGTGATTTTCGGACAGGGGACATCAAGGGCTACACCTTC
- - TRBJ1-2 TRBV30 11 CAWSPDRRPTF TGTGCCTGGAGTCCCGACAGACGCCCCACCTTC
- - TRBJ1-4 TRBV3-1/TRBV3-2 13 CASSQDYSEKLFF TGTGCCAGCAGCCAAGATTACAGCGAAAAACTGTTTTTT
- - TRBJ2-7 TRBV5-6 13 CASSTGSPYEQYF TGTGCCAGCAGCACGGGATCCCCCTACGAGCAGTACTTC
TRBD1 - TRBJ2-4 TRBV6-5 14 CASSSGQGRNIQYF TGTGCCAGCAGTTCTGGACAGGGTCGAAACATTCAGTACTTC
- once TRBJ1-2 TRBV9 14 CASSVAFGNYGYTF TGTGCCAGCAGCGTAGCTTTCGGAAACTATGGCTACACCTTC
TRBD1 - TRBJ1-1 TRBV25-1 14 CASILSGQTRGAFF TGTGCCAGCATCCTGTCGGGACAGACTCGCGGAGCTTTCTTT
- - TRBJ1-2 TRBV19 13 CASSPFANYGYTF TGTGCCAGTAGCCCTTTTGCTAACTATGGCTACACCTTC
- - TRBJ2-5 TRBV3-1/TRBV3-2 15 CASSQGGLVQETQYF TGTGCCAGCAGCCAGGGAGGACTTGTACAAGAGACCCAGTACTTC
- - TRBJ1-5 TRBV6-1 14 CASSELTSNQPQHF TGTGCCAGCAGTGAACTCACGTCCAATCAGCCCCAGCATTTT
- once TRBJ2-5 TRBV4-2 13 CASSQVGGETQYF TGTGCCAGCAGCCAAGTTGGTGGGGAGACCCAGTACTTC
TRBD1 - TRBJ2-7 TRBV27 15 CASSLDRGRGYEQYF TGTGCCAGCAGCCTAGACAGGGGGCGCGGGTACGAGCAGTACTTC
- - TRBJ2-7 TRBV7-3 12 CASSVEGGEQYF TGTGCCAGCAGCGTAGAAGGGGGGGAGCAGTACTTC
- once TRBJ2-7 TRBV5-5 12 CASNRGGYEQYF TGTGCCAGCAACAGGGGGGGATACGAGCAGTACTTC
- few TRBJ1-5 TRBV6-4 13 CASSDSQGQPQHF TGTGCCAGCAGTGACTCGCAGGGGCAGCCCCAGCATTTT
- - TRBJ2-7 TRBV19 15 CASSPGAVNSYEQYF TGTGCCAGTAGTCCCGGGGCGGTGAACTCCTACGAGCAGTACTTC
- - TRBJ1-5 TRBV28 12 CASSFDNQPQHF TGTGCCAGCAGTTTTGACAATCAGCCCCAGCATTTT
- - TRBJ1-6 TRBV21-1 14 CASSKVGQGSPLHF -
- - TRBJ2-7 TRBV29-1 12 CSVGQMGYEQYF TGCAGCGTTGGGCAGATGGGCTACGAGCAGTACTTC
TRBD2 - TRBJ2-1 TRBV2 15 CASSEGLAGGNEQFF TGTGCCAGCAGTGAAGGACTAGCGGGAGGCAATGAGCAGTTCTTC
- - TRBJ1-3 TRBV7-6 18 CASSLAATGESSGNTIYF TGTGCCAGCAGCTTAGCTGCCACAGGAGAGAGCTCTGGAAACACCATATATTTT
- - TRBJ1-1 TRBV25-1 15 CASSGGRHWNTEAFF TGTGCCAGCAGTGGGGGCCGACACTGGAACACTGAAGCTTTCTTT
- once TRBJ1-5 TRBV18 14 CASSQGNSNQPQHF TGTGCCAGCTCCCAGGGCAATAGCAATCAGCCCCAGCATTTT
- - TRBJ1-3 TRBV5-6 13 CASSSAAGYTIYF TGTGCCAGCAGTAGCGCGGCAGGGTACACCATATATTTT
- - TRBJ1-2 TRBV15 16 CATSRDRTLGGAGYTF TGTGCCACCAGCAGAGATCGAACCCTCGGCGGGGCTGGCTACACCTTC
TRBD2 - TRBJ2-1 TRBV15 18 CATSRGVLRSGRAGEQFF TGTGCCACCAGCAGAGGCGTTCTTAGGAGCGGGAGGGCAGGTGAGCAGTTCTTC
TRBD2 - TRBJ2-7 TRBV11-2 16 CASSPQWSGIHYEQYF TGTGCCAGCAGCCCGCAATGGAGCGGGATCCACTACGAGCAGTACTTC
- - TRBJ1-6 TRBV27 15 CASTRTGPGQSPLHF TGTGCCAGCACCCGAACAGGGCCCGGACAATCACCCCTCCACTTT
- - TRBJ2-7 TRBV21-1 12 CAESRDSYEQYF TGTGCCGAGTCCCGGGACAGCTACGAGCAGTACTTC
TRBD2 - TRBJ2-1 TRBV2 14 CASSVAGSYNEQFF TGTGCCAGCAGTGTAGCGGGCTCCTACAATGAGCAGTTCTTC
- - TRBJ1-5 TRBV2 15 CASSLGGGLNQPQHF TGTGCCAGCAGTCTCGGGGGAGGGCTTAATCAGCCCCAGCATTTT
TRBD1 - TRBJ1-2 TRBV12-3/TRBV12-4 12 CASSRDRAGYTF TGTGCCAGCTCCCGGGACAGGGCCGGCTACACCTTC
- once TRBJ1-2 TRBV7-2 15 CASSLLWVGGYGYTF TGTGCCAGCAGCTTACTGTGGGTAGGGGGATATGGCTACACCTTC
- - TRBJ1-3 TRBV27 14 CASSLRREGNTIYF TGTGCCAGCAGCCTTAGAAGGGAAGGAAACACCATATATTTT
- - TRBJ2-2 TRBV11-3 18 CASSPQGLTIALTGELFF TGTGCCAGCAGCCCCCAGGGGCTGACCATTGCCTTAACCGGGGAGCTGTTTTTT
- - TRBJ1-5 TRBV10-3 14 CAISAGIPNQPQHF TGTGCCATCAGCGCAGGGATTCCCAATCAGCCCCAGCATTTT
TRBD1 - TRBJ2-3 TRBV4-2 15 CASSQETGGADTQYF TGTGCCAGCAGCCAAGAGACAGGGGGTGCAGATACGCAGTATTTT
- - TRBJ2-1 TRBV19 13 CASSISVNNEQFF TGTGCCAGTAGTATATCGGTTAACAATGAGCAGTTCTTC
TRBD1 once TRBJ1-6 TRBV25-1 14 CASSNRGYNSPLHF TGTGCCAGCAGTAACAGGGGCTATAATTCACCCCTCCACTTT